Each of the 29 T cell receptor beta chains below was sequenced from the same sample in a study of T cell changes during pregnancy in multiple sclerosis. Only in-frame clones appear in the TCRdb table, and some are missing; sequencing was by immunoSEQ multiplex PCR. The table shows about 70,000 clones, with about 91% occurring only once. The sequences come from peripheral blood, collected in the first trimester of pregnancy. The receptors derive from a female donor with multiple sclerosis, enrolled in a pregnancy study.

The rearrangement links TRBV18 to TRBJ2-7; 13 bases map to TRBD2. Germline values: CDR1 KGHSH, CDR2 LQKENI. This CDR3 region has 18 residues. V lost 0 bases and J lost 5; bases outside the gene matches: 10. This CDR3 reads CASSPPGLAGPAIDEQYF. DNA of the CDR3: TGTGCCAGCTCACCACCGGGACTAGCGGGACCGGCCATAGACGAGCAGTACTTC.

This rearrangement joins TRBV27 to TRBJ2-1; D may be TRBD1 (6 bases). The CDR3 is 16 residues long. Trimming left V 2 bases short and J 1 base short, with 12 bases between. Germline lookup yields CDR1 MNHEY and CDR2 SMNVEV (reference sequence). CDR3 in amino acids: CASSLNSGDSYNEQFF. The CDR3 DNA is TGTGCCAGCAGTTTAAACTCAGGGGATTCCTACAATGAGCAGTTCTTC.

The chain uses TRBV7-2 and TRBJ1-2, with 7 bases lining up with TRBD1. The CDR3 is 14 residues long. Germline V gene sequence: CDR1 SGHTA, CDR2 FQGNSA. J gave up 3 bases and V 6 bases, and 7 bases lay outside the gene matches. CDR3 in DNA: TGTGCCAGCAGAAGAGGGGGCCGGTACTATGGCTACACCTTC. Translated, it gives CASRRGGRYYGYTF.

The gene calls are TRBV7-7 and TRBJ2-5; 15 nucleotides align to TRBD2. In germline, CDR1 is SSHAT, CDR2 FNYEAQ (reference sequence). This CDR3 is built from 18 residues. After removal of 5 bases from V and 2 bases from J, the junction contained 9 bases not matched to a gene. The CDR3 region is CASSPWTSGRVGQETQYF. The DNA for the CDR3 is TGTGCCAGCAGCCCTTGGACTAGCGGGAGGGTAGGGCAAGAGACCCAGTACTTC.

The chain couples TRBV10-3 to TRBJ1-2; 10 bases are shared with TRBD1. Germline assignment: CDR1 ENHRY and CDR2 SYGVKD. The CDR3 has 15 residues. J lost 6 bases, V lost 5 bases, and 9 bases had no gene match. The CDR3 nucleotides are TGTGCCATCAGTACACTTAACGGGACAGGGGATGGCTACACCTTC. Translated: CAISTLNGTGDGYTF.

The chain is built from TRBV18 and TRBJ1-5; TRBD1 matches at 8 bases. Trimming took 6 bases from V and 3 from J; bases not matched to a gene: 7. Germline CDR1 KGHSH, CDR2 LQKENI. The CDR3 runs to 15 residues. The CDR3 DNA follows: TGTGCCAGCTCGCCGGACAGGGCACTCAATCAGCCCCAGCATTTT. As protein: CASSPDRALNQPQHF. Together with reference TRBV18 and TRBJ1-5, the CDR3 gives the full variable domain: NAGVMQNPRHLVRRRGQEARLRCSPMKGHSHVYWYRQLPEEGLKFMVYLQKENIIDESGMPKERFSAEFPKEGPSILRIQQVVRGDSAAYFCASSPDRALNQPQHFGDGTRLSIL.

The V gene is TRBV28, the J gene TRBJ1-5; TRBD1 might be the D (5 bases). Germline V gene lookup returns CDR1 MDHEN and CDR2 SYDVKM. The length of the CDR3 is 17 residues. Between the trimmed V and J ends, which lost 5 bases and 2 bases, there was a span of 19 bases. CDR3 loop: CASSPPGTSLGNQPQHF. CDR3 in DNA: TGTGCCAGCAGTCCTCCCGGGACTTCCCTGGGCAATCAGCCCCAGCATTTT. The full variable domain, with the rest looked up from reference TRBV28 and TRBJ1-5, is DVKVTQSSRYLVKRTGEKVFLECVQDMDHENMFWYRQDPGLGLRLIYFSYDVKMKEKGDIPEGYSVSREKKERFSLILESASTNQTSMYLCASSPPGTSLGNQPQHFGDGTRLSIL.

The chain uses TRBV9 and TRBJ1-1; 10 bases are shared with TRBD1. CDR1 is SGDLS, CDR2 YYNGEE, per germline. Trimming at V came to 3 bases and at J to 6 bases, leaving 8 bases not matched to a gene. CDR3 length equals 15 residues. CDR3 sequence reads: CASSARTGGRAEAFF. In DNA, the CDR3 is TGTGCCAGCAGCGCTCGGACAGGGGGGAGGGCTGAAGCTTTCTTT. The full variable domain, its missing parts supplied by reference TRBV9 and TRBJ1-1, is DSGVTQTPKHLITATGQRVTLRCSPRSGDLSVYWYQQSLDQGLQFLIQYYNGEERAKGNILERFSAQQFPDLHSELNLSSLELGDSALYFCASSARTGGRAEAFFGQGTRLTVV.

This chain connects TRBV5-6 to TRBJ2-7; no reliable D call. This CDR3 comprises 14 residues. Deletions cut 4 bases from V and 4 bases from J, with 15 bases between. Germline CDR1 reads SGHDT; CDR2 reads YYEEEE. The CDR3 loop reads CASSPGDTLYEQYF. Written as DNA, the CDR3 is TGTGCCAGCAGCCCCGGAGATACCCTTTACGAGCAGTACTTC.

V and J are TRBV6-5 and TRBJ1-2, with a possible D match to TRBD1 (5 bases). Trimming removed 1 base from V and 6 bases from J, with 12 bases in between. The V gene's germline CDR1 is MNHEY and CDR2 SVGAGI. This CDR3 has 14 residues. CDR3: CASSYFRTGHGYTF. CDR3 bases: TGTGCCAGCAGTTACTTCAGAACAGGCCATGGCTACACCTTC.

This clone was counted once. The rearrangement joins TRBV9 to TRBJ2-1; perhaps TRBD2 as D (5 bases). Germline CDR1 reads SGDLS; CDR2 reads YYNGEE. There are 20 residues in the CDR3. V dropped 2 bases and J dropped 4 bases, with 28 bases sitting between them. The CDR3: CASSVVPTSKVSSRYNEQFF. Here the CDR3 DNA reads TGTGCCAGCAGCGTCGTCCCTACTAGTAAGGTGTCGTCCCGGTACAATGAGCAGTTCTTC.

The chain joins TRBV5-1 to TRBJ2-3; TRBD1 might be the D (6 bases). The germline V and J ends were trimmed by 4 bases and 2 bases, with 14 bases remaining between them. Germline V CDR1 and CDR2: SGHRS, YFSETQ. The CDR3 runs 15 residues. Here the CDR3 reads CASSNRARFTDTQYF. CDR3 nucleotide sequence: TGCGCCAGCAGCAACAGGGCCCGGTTCACAGATACGCAGTATTTT.

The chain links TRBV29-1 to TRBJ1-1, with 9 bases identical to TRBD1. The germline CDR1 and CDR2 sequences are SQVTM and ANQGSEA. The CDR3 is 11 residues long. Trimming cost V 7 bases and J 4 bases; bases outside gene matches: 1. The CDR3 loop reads CSGGQGTEAFF. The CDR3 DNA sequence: TGCAGCGGGGGACAGGGCACTGAAGCTTTCTTT.

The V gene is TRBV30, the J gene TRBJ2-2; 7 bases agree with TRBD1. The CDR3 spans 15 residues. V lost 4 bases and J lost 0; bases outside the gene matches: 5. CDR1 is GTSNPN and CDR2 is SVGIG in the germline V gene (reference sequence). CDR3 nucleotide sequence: TGTGCCTGGAAGGTCGGGACAGCGAACACCGGGGAGCTGTTTTTT. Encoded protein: CAWKVGTANTGELFF.

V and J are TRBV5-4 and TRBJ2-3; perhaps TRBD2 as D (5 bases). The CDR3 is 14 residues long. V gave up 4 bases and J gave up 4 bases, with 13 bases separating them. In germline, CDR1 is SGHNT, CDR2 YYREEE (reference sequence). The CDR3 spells CASSRREGADTQYF. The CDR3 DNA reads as TGTGCCAGCAGCAGAAGAGAGGGAGCAGATACGCAGTATTTT.

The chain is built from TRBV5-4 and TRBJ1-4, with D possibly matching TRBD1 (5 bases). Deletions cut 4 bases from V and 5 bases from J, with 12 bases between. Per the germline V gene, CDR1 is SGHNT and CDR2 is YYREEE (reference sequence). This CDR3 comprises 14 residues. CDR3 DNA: TGTGCCAGCAGCCCAGGGTCGGGCAATGAAAAACTGTTTTTT. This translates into CASSPGSGNEKLFF.

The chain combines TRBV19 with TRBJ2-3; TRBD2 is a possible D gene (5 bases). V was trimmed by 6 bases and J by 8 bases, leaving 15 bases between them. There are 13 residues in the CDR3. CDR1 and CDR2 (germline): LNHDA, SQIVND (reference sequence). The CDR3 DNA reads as TGTGCCAGTAGCCGAGACCCTGCGGGTACGCAGTATTTT. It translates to CASSRDPAGTQYF.

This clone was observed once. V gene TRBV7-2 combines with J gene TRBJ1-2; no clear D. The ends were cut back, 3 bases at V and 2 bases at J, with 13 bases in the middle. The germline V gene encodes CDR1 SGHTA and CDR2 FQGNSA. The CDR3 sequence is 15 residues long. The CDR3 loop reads CASSFGRAQNYGYTF. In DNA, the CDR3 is TGTGCCAGCAGCTTTGGGCGGGCACAGAACTATGGCTACACCTTC.

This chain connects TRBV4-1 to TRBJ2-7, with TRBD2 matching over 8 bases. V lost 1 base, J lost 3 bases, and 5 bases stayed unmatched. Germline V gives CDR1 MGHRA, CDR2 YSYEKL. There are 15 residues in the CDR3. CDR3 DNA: TGCGCCAGCAGCCAAGTCGGGGGGGGGCGCTACGAGCAGTACTTC. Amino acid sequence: CASSQVGGGRYEQYF.

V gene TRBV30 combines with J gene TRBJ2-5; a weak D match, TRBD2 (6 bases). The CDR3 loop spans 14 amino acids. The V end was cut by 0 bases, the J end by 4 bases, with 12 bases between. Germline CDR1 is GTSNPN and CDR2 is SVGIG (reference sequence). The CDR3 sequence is CAWSVLKGGETQYF. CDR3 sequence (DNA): TGTGCCTGGAGTGTTTTAAAGGGAGGAGAGACCCAGTACTTC.

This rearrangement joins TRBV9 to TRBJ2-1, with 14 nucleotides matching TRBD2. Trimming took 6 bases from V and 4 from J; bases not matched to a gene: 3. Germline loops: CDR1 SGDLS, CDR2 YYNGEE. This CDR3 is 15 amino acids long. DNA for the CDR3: TGTGCCAGCACTCGGACTAGCGGGGGGTACAATGAGCAGTTCTTC. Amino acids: CASTRTSGGYNEQFF.

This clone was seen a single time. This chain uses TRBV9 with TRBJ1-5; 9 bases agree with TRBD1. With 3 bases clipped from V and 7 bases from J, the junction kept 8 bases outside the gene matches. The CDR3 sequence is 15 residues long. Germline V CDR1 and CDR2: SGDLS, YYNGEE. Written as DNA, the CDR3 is TGTGCCAGCAGCGCGGGGGACAGGGTCAGGCAGCCCCAGCATTTT. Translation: CASSAGDRVRQPQHF.

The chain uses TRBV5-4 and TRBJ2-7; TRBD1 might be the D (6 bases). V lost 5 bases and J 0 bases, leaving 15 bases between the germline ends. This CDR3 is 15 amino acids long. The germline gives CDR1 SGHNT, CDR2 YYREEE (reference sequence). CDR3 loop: CASSRQVRSSYEQYF. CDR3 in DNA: TGTGCCAGCAGTAGACAGGTGAGAAGCTCCTACGAGCAGTACTTC. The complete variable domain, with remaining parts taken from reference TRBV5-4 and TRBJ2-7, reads ETGVTQSPTHLIKTRGQQVTLRCSSQSGHNTVSWYQQALGQGPQFIFQYYREEENGRGNFPPRFSGLQFPNYSSELNVNALELDDSALYLCASSRQVRSSYEQYFGPGTRLTVT.

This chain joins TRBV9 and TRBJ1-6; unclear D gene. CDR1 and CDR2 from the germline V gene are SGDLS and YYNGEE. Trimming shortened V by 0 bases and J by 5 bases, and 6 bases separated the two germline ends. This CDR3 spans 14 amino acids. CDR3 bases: TGTGCCAGCAGCGTAGAACAGCATAATTCACCCCTCCACTTT. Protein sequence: CASSVEQHNSPLHF. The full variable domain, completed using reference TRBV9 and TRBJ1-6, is DSGVTQTPKHLITATGQRVTLRCSPRSGDLSVYWYQQSLDQGLQFLIQYYNGEERAKGNILERFSAQQFPDLHSELNLSSLELGDSALYFCASSVEQHNSPLHFGNGTRLTVT.

In DNA, the CDR3 is TGTGCCAGTAGTCCAGGACAGGGGAACATGAACACTGAAGCTTTCTTT. It encodes CASSPGQGNMNTEAFF. The chain couples TRBV19 to TRBJ1-1; TRBD1 aligns across 9 bases. CDR1 and CDR2 from the germline V gene are LNHDA and SQIVND (reference sequence). CDR3 length: 16 amino acids. The J segment lost 0 bases and the V segment lost 5 bases, leaving 7 bases of the junction unmatched.

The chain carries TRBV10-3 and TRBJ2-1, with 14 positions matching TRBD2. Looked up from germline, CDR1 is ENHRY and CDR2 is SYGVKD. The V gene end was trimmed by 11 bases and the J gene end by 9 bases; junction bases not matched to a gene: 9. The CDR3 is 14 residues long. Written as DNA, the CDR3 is TGTGCCGCCTCGGGACTAGCGGGAGTAGGTGAGCAGTTCTTC. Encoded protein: CAASGLAGVGEQFF.

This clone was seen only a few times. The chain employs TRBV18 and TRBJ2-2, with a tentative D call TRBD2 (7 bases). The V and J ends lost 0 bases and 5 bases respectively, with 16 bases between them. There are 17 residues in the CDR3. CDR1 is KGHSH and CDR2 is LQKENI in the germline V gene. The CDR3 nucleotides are TGTGCCAGCTCACCACCGGGGCGGGGGCCCCAGACCGGGGAGCTGTTTTTT. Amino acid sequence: CASSPPGRGPQTGELFF.

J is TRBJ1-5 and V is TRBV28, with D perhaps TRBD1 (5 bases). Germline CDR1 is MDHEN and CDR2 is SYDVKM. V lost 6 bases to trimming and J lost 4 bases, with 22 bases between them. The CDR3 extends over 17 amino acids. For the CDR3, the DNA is TGTGCCAGCAGCCCTAACGCCAGGGTGCGGGGGAATCAGCCCCAGCATTTT. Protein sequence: CASSPNARVRGNQPQHF.

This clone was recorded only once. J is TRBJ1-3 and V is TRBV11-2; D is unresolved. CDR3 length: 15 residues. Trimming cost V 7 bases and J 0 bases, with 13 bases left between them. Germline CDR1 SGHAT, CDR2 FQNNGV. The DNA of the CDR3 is TGTGCCAGCACCCCCGTGTCCCTCTCTGGAAACACCATATATTTT. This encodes CASTPVSLSGNTIYF. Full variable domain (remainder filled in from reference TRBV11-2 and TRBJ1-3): EAGVAQSPRYKIIEKRQSVAFWCNPISGHATLYWYQQILGQGPKLLIQFQNNGVVDDSQLPKDRFSAERLKGVDSTLKIQPAKLEDSAVYLCASTPVSLSGNTIYFGEGSWLTVV.